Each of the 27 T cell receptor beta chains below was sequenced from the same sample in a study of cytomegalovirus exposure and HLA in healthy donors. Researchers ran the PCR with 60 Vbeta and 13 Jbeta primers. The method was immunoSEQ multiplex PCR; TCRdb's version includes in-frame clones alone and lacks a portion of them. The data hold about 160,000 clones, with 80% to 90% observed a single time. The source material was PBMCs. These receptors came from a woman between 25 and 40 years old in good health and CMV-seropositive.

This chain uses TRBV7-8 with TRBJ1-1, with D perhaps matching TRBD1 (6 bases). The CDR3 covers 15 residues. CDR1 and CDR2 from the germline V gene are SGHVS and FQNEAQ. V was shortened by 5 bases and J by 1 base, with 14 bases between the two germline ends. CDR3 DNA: TGTGCCAGCAGCCCTAGAGTACAGGGGAACACTGAAGCTTTCTTT. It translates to CASSPRVQGNTEAFF.

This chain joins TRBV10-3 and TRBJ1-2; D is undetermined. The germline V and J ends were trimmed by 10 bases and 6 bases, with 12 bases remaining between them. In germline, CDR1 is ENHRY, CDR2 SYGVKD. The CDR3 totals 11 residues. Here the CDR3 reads CATGGSDGYTF. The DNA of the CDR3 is TGTGCCACCGGAGGAAGCGATGGCTACACCTTC.

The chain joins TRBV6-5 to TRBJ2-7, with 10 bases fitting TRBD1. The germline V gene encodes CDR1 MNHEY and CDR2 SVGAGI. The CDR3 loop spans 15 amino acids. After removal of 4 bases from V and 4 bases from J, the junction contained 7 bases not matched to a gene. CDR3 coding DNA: TGTGCCAGCAGTTTCCGGGACAGGGGTATTTACGAGCAGTACTTC. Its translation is CASSFRDRGIYEQYF.

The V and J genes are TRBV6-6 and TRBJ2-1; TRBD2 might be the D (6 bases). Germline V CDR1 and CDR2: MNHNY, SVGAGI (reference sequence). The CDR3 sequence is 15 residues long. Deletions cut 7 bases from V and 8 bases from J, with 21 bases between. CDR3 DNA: TGTGCCAGCACCGAACTAGCCCTCTTACTCGATGAGCAGTTCTTC. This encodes CASTELALLLDEQFF.

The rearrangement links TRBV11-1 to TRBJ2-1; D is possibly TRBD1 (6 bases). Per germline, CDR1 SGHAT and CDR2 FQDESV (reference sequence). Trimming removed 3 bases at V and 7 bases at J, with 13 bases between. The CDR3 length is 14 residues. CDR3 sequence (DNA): TGTGCCAGCAGCTTCGGGCGGACAGTGAATGAGCAGTTCTTC. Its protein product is CASSFGRTVNEQFF.

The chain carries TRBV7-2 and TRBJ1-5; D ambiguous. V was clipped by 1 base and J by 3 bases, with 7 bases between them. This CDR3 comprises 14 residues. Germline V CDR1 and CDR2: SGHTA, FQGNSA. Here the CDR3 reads CASSLDSFNQPQHF. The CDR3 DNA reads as TGTGCCAGCAGCTTAGACAGCTTCAATCAGCCCCAGCATTTT.

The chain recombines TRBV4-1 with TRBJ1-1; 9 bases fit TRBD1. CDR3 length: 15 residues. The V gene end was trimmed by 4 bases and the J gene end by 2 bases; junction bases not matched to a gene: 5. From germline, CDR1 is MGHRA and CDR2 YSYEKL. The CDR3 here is CASSPGQGANTEAFF. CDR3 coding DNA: TGCGCCAGCAGCCCGGGACAGGGTGCAAACACTGAAGCTTTCTTT.

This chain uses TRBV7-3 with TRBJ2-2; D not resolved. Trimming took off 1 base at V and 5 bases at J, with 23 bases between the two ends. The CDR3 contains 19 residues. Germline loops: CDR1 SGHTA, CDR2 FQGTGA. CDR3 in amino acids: CASSLSRPSRWPETGELFF. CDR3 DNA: TGTGCCAGCAGCTTAAGTAGGCCGTCGAGGTGGCCGGAAACCGGGGAGCTGTTTTTT.

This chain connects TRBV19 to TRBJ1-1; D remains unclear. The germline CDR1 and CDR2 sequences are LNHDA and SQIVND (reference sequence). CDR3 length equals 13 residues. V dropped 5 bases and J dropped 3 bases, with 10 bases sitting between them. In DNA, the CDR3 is TGTGCCAGTAGTTCTGGACTGTACACTGAAGCTTTCTTT. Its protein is CASSSGLYTEAFF.

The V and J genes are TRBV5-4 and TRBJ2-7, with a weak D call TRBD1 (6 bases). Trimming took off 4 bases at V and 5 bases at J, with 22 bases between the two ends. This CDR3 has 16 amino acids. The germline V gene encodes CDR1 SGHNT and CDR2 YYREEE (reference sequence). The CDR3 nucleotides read TGTGCCAGCAGCACTATACCCGGGACAAGAGTTAACGAGCAGTACTTC. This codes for CASSTIPGTRVNEQYF.

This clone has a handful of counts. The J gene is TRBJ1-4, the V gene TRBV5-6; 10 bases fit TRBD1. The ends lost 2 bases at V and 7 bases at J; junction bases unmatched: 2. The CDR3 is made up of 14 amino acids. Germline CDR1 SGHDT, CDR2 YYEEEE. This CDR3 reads CASSFGQGGEKLFF. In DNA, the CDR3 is TGTGCCAGCAGCTTCGGACAGGGGGGTGAAAAACTGTTTTTT.

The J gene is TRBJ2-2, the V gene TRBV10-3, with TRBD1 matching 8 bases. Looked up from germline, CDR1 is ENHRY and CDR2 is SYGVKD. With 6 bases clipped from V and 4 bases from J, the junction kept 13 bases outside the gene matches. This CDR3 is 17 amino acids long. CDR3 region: CAIRALAGTGPTGELFF. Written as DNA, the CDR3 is TGTGCCATCAGGGCTCTTGCCGGGACAGGACCCACCGGGGAGCTGTTTTTT.

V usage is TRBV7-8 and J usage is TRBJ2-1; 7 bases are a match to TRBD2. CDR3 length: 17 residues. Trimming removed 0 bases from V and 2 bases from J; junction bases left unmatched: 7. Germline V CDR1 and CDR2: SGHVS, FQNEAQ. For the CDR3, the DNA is TGTGCCAGCAGCTTAGCGATAAAGCTAGCGGCCTACAATGAGCAGTTCTTC. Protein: CASSLAIKLAAYNEQFF.

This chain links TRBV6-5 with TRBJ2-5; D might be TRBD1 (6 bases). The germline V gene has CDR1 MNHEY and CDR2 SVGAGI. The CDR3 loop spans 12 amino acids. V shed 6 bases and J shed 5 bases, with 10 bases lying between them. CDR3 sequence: CASRQTGETQYF. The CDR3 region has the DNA TGTGCCAGCAGACAAACAGGGGAGACCCAGTACTTC.

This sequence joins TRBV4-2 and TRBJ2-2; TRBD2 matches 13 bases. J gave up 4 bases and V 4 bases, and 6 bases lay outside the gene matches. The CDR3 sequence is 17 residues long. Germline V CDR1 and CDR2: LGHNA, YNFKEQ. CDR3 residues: CASSRPLAGGVTGELFF. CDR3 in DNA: TGTGCCAGCAGCCGCCCACTAGCGGGGGGGGTCACCGGGGAGCTGTTTTTT.

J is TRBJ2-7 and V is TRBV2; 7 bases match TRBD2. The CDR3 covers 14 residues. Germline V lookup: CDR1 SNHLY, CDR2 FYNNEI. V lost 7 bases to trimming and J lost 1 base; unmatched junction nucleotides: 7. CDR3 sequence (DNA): TGTGCCAGCAATCCGGCGGGGGTATCCTACGAGCAGTACTTC. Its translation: CASNPAGVSYEQYF.

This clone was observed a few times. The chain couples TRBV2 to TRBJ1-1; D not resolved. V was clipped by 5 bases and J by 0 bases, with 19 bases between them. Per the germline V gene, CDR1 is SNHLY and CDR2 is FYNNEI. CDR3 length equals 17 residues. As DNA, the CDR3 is TGTGCCAGCAGTCCCTTACCGTCGACGGGAATGAACACTGAAGCTTTCTTT. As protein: CASSPLPSTGMNTEAFF.

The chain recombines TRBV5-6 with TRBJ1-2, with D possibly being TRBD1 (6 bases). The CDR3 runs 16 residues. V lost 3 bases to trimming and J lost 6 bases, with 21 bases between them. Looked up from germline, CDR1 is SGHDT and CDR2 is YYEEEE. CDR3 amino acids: CASSSTLSGVIDGYTF. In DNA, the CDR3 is TGTGCCAGCAGCTCGACATTATCAGGGGTAATTGATGGCTACACCTTC.

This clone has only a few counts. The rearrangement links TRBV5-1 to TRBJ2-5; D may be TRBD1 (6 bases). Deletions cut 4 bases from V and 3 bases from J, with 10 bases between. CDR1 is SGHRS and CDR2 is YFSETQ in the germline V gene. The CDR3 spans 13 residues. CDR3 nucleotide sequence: TGCGCCAGCAGCCGGGACACCAAAGAGACCCAGTACTTC. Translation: CASSRDTKETQYF. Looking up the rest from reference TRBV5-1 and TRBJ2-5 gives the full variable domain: KAGVTQTPRYLIKTRGQQVTLSCSPISGHRSVSWYQQTPGQGLQFLFEYFSETQRNKGNFPGRFSGRQFSNSRSEMNVSTLELGDSALYLCASSRDTKETQYFGPGTRLLVL.

CDR3 sequence reads: CASSLVGSSSEKLFF. In nucleotides, the CDR3 is TGTGCCAGCAGCTTAGTCGGTAGCAGCAGTGAAAAACTGTTTTTT. The gene calls are TRBV7-9 and TRBJ1-4; D not certain. Germline loops: CDR1 SEHNR, CDR2 FQNEAQ (reference sequence). V was shortened by 1 base and J by 7 bases, with 13 bases between the two germline ends. This CDR3 spans 15 amino acids. The variable domain in full, completed from reference TRBV7-9 and TRBJ1-4, reads DTGVSQNPRHKITKRGQNVTFRCDPISEHNRLYWYRQTLGQGPEFLTYFQNEAQLEKSRLLSDRFSAERPKGSFSTLEIQRTEQGDSAMYLCASSLVGSSSEKLFFGSGTQLSVL.

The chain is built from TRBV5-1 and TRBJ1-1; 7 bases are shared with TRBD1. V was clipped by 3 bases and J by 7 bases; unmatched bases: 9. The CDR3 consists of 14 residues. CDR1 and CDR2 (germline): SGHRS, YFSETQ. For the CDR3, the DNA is TGCGCCAGCAGCTCGAACGGACAGGAAAATGAAGCTTTCTTT. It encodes CASSSNGQENEAFF.

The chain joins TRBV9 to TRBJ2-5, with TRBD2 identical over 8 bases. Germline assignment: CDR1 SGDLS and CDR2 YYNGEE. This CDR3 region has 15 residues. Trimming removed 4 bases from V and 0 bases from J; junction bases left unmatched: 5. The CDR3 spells CASSTGGGYQETQYF. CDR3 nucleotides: TGTGCCAGCAGCACGGGCGGGGGGTACCAAGAGACCCAGTACTTC.

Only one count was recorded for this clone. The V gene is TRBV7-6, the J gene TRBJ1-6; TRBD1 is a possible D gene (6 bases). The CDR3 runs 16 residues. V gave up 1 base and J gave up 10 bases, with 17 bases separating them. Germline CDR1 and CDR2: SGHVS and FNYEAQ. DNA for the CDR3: TGTGCCAGCAGCTTAGAGGACAGCCTGTCTTACTCACCCCTCCACTTT. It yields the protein CASSLEDSLSYSPLHF.

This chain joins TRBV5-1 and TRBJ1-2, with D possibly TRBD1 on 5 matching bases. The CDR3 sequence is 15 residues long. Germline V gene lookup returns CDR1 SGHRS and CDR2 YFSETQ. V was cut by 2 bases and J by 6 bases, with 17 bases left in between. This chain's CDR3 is CASSLGTAGVDGYTF. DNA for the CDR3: TGCGCCAGCAGCTTAGGAACGGCGGGGGTCGATGGCTACACCTTC.

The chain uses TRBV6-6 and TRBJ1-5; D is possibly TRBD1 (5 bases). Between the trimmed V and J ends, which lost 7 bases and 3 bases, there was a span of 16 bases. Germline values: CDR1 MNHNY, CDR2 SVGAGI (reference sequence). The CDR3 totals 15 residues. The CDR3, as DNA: TGTGCCAGCAAGCCCGGGGGGGACCTCAATCAGCCCCAGCATTTT. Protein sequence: CASKPGGDLNQPQHF.

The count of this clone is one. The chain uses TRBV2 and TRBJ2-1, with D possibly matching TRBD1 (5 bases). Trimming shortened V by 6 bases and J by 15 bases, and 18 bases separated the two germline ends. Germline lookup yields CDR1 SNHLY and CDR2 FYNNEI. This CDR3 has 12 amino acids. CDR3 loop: CASSFSQGQWFF. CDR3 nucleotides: TGTGCCAGCAGCTTTAGCCAGGGTCAATGGTTCTTC.

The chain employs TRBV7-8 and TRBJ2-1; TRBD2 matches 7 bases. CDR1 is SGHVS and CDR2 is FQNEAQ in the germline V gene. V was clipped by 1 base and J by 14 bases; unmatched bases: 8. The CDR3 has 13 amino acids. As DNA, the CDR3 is TGTGCCAGCAGCTTAGTGGGGCGGGGGATGGAGTTCTTC. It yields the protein CASSLVGRGMEFF.